This TCR beta chain was documented in a study of lymphopenia after photon versus proton radiotherapy. Study findings and constraints: A bigger post-nadir fall in TCR diversity correlated inversely with survival time in deceased patients. Post-nadir diversity loss with photons came from oligoclonal expansion, particularly CD8+ Temra cells. Relative stability marked proton patients; photon patients lost diversity and naive cells. Survival link was tested only in deceased patients; proton benefit remains a possibility.

Only in-frame clones appear in the TCRdb table, and some are missing; sequencing was by immunoSEQ multiplex PCR. The table has around 150,000 clones, roughly nine tenths seen once. Germline-derived CDR1 and CDR2 are SGHVS and FNYEAQ. The CDR3 extends over 15 amino acids. After removal of 4 bases from V and 8 bases from J, the junction contained 11 bases not matched to a gene. To note about this clone: Its antigen is unidentified.

The chain employs TRBV7-6 and TRBJ1-3; 7 nucleotides match TRBD1. The sample here was peripheral blood, taken from a patient treated with photon-based radiotherapy. The sequence was obtained from a man aged 50 to 59 with gastric cancer. In DNA form, the CDR3 reads TGTGCCAGCAGCTCCCAGACAGGGAGGTTGGACACCATATATTTT. As protein: CASSSQTGRLDTIYF.